These 27 T cell receptor beta chains were sequenced from one sample in a study of CD8 T cells in ankylosing spondylitis. Antigen specificity for these receptors is unknown. Study observations and caveats: Made up of under ten highly homologous variants, a TCR beta motif appeared characteristic of ankylosing spondylitis blood.

TCRdb reprocessed the 5' RACE reads with MiXCR, giving one entry per CDR3 protein. The sample yields under 550,000 distinct CDR3 sequences, roughly a quarter seen once. The specimen sequenced was blood, either unsorted or a sorted T cell fraction (not recorded which). All receptors come from a male donor with ankylosing spondylitis.

This clonotype was detected only a few times. The rearrangement links TRBV9 to TRBJ2-1; 7 positions match TRBD1. V lost 3 bases to trimming and J lost 7 bases; unmatched junction nucleotides: 16. Germline CDR1 and CDR2: SGDLS and YYNGEE. The CDR3 spans 17 residues. The CDR3 nucleotides read TGTGCCAGCAGCGCGAGAGGGGGCAGGGTAGGAGAAAATGAGCAGTTCTTC. The encoded protein is CASSARGGRVGENEQFF.

There are a few counts of this clonotype. The genes are TRBV10-3 and TRBJ2-3, with D possibly matching TRBD1 (5 bases). V dropped 0 bases and J dropped 3 bases, with 7 bases sitting between them. Germline V lookup: CDR1 ENHRY, CDR2 SYGVKD. The CDR3 spans 14 residues. CDR3 sequence reads: CAISESQGTDTQYF. CDR3 DNA sequence: TGTGCCATCAGTGAGTCGCAGGGAACAGATACGCAGTATTTT.

J is TRBJ1-5 and V is TRBV3-1; 9 nucleotides align to TRBD1. With V trimmed by 3 bases and J by 3 bases, 9 bases remained unmatched. The V gene's germline CDR1 is LGHDT and CDR2 YNNKEL (reference sequence). CDR3 length: 17 residues. In DNA, the CDR3 is TGTGCCAGCAGCCATACCGGGACAGGGAAAACCAATCAGCCCCAGCATTTT. It translates to CASSHTGTGKTNQPQHF.

This clonotype was observed many times. The chain couples TRBV7-8 to TRBJ2-5; 9 bases map to TRBD2. V was clipped by 1 base and J by 5 bases; unmatched bases: 8. Germline CDR1 SGHVS, CDR2 FQNEAQ. This CDR3 comprises 16 residues. CDR3: CASSLVVAGVMETQYF. CDR3 nucleotide sequence: TGTGCCAGCAGCTTAGTCGTAGCGGGAGTGATGGAGACCCAGTACTTC.

The chain links TRBV9 to TRBJ2-7; TRBD2 matches 8 bases. V trimming: 0 bases; J trimming: 2 bases; junction bases outside the gene matches: 4. The CDR3 length is 15 residues. Germline CDR1 reads SGDLS; CDR2 reads YYNGEE. The CDR3 nucleotides are TGTGCCAGCAGCGTAGCGGGGGGGAATACCTACGAGCAGTACTTC. Translated: CASSVAGGNTYEQYF.

The chain is built from TRBV30 and TRBJ2-7; D call uncertain. The V end lost 4 bases, the J end lost 4 bases, and 8 bases lay between the germline ends. The CDR3 contains 11 residues. Germline assignment: CDR1 GTSNPN and CDR2 SVGIG (reference sequence). CDR3 amino acids: CAWTNSYEQYF. Here the CDR3 DNA reads TGTGCCTGGACCAACAGTTACGAGCAGTACTTC.

This clonotype has a handful of counts. The chain employs TRBV20-1 and TRBJ2-5; 9 bases match TRBD1. The germline V gene encodes CDR1 DFQATT and CDR2 SNEGSKA (reference sequence). This CDR3 region has 13 residues. With 3 bases clipped from V and 4 bases from J, the junction kept 3 bases outside the gene matches. The CDR3 spells CSARGQGVETQYF. The CDR3 DNA is TGCAGTGCTAGGGGACAGGGAGTAGAGACCCAGTACTTC.

The chain uses TRBV20-1 and TRBJ2-1, with D unclear. The CDR3 covers 16 residues. Trimming took 5 bases from V and 1 from J, leaving 18 bases between them. Germline CDR1 is DFQATT and CDR2 is SNEGSKA (reference sequence). In DNA form, the CDR3 reads TGCAGTGCTCCTCATTTAGGGCTCGCTTCCTACAATGAGCAGTTCTTC. Amino acid sequence: CSAPHLGLASYNEQFF.

This clonotype appeared a few times. This CDR3 is CSALGIDQETQYF. The DNA of the CDR3 is TGCAGTGCTCTAGGAATAGACCAAGAGACCCAGTACTTC. The rearrangement links TRBV20-1 to TRBJ2-5; D gene ambiguous. With 5 bases removed from V and 0 bases from J, the gap between germline ends came to 10 bases. This CDR3 has 13 residues. Germline CDR1 and CDR2: DFQATT and SNEGSKA (reference sequence).

The chain joins TRBV12-3 or TRBV12-4 to TRBJ1-2; the D gene is possibly TRBD1 (5 bases). The CDR3 loop spans 13 amino acids. V lost 6 bases and J 4 bases, leaving 12 bases between the germline ends. CDR3 nucleotides: TGTGCCAGCAGCCCCGGGACCCGCTATGGCTACACCTTC. Encoded protein: CASSPGTRYGYTF.

This clonotype was seen a few times. The V gene is TRBV20-1, the J gene TRBJ1-2; D gene uncertain. This CDR3 spans 12 amino acids. Trimming took 8 bases from V and 8 from J, leaving 18 bases between them. Germline V gene lookup returns CDR1 DFQATT and CDR2 SNEGSKA (reference sequence). This chain's CDR3 is CSPRGGLKGYTF. In DNA, the CDR3 is TGCAGTCCCCGTGGAGGCCTTAAGGGCTACACCTTC.

V usage is TRBV3-1 and J usage is TRBJ2-1; 8 bases fit TRBD1. This CDR3 comprises 17 residues. Germline-derived CDR1 and CDR2 are LGHDT and YNNKEL (reference sequence). The ends lost 4 bases at V and 0 bases at J; junction bases unmatched: 8. The CDR3 nucleotides are TGTGCCAGCAGCCGAAAGCAGGGGGCCAACTCCTACAATGAGCAGTTCTTC. It specifies CASSRKQGANSYNEQFF.

This clonotype came up a few times. The chain recombines TRBV3-1 with TRBJ1-5; tentative D call: TRBD1 (6 bases). The CDR3 has 17 amino acids. CDR1 and CDR2 from the germline V gene are LGHDT and YNNKEL (reference sequence). Between the trimmed V and J ends, which lost 1 base and 0 bases, there was a span of 13 bases. The CDR3 DNA reads as TGTGCCAGCAGCCAAGGGCCGGACAGAAATAGCAATCAGCCCCAGCATTTT. Translated: CASSQGPDRNSNQPQHF.

The chain recombines TRBV20-1 with TRBJ2-2; perhaps TRBD1 as D (5 bases). Germline V gene data show CDR1 as DFQATT and CDR2 as SNEGSKA (reference sequence). Deletions cut 4 bases from V and 3 bases from J, with 6 bases between. This CDR3 has 12 residues. The CDR3 sequence is CSAKGDTGELFF. CDR3 sequence (DNA): TGCAGTGCTAAAGGGGACACCGGGGAGCTGTTTTTT.

V usage is TRBV4-1 and J usage is TRBJ2-1; tentatively, D is TRBD1 (6 bases). V was trimmed by 4 bases and J by 10 bases, leaving 14 bases between them. The CDR3 covers 13 residues. Germline CDR1 and CDR2: MGHRA and YSYEKL. The CDR3 bases are TGCGCCAGCAGCCGTAACAGGGACGACGAGCAGTTCTTC. This gives the protein CASSRNRDDEQFF.

The chain links TRBV7-2 to TRBJ1-2; TRBD1 matches at 8 bases. V was pared by 2 bases and J by 8 bases, with 13 bases of the junction left unmatched. This CDR3 is built from 16 residues. Germline V gene data show CDR1 as SGHTA and CDR2 as FQGNSA. The CDR3 region has the DNA TGTGCCAGCAGCTTACCTCCCGGACAGGGCGGAAGGGGCTACACCTTC. Translating gives CASSLPPGQGGRGYTF.

This sequence joins TRBV4-1 and TRBJ2-4; no clear D. The germline V gene encodes CDR1 MGHRA and CDR2 YSYEKL. CDR3 size: 15 residues. V was clipped by 1 base and J by 0 bases, with 7 bases between them. This CDR3 reads CASSQGGVAKNIQYF. As DNA, the CDR3 is TGCGCCAGCAGCCAAGGGGGTGTAGCCAAAAACATTCAGTACTTC.

This clonotype was counted a few times. The chain employs TRBV20-1 and TRBJ1-2; 10 nucleotides match TRBD1. Unmatched junction bases numbered 4, after V lost 7 bases and J lost 2 bases. CDR3 length: 13 residues. In germline, CDR1 is DFQATT, CDR2 SNEGSKA (reference sequence). The CDR3 nucleotides read TGCAGTGTCCCGGACAGGGGGAACTATGGCTACACCTTC. Translated, it gives CSVPDRGNYGYTF.

This clonotype was counted a few times. This sequence joins TRBV7-2 and TRBJ2-1; D remains ambiguous. V lost 4 bases to trimming and J lost 6 bases, with 10 bases between them. CDR1 and CDR2 from the germline V gene are SGHTA and FQGNSA. The CDR3 spans 13 residues. The CDR3 is CASSSWAINEQFF. CDR3 bases: TGTGCCAGCAGCTCGTGGGCCATCAATGAGCAGTTCTTC. The full variable domain, completed using reference TRBV7-2 and TRBJ2-1, is GAGVSQSPSNKVTEKGKDVELRCDPISGHTALYWYRQSLGQGLEFLIYFQGNSAPDKSGLPSDRFSAERTGGSVSTLTIQRTQQEDSAVYLCASSSWAINEQFFGPGTRLTVL.

This clonotype turned up a few times. V gene TRBV24-1 combines with J gene TRBJ1-2; D gene unclear. CDR1 and CDR2 (germline): KGHDR, SFDVKD. The length of the CDR3 is 13 residues. Trimming removed 4 bases from V and 6 bases from J, with 11 bases in between. The CDR3: CATSDPSLHGYTF. In DNA, the CDR3 is TGTGCCACCAGTGACCCCTCCCTCCATGGCTACACCTTC.

The CDR3 spells CASSVDSPYEQYF. For the CDR3, the DNA is TGTGCCAGCAGCGTGGACTCCCCTTACGAGCAGTACTTC. This sequence joins TRBV11-2 and TRBJ2-7, with a tentative D call TRBD2 (5 bases). CDR3 length equals 13 residues. Trimming took off 5 bases at V and 4 bases at J, with 12 bases between the two ends. Germline V gene sequence: CDR1 SGHAT, CDR2 FQNNGV. Full variable domain (rest looked up from reference TRBV11-2 and TRBJ2-7): EAGVAQSPRYKIIEKRQSVAFWCNPISGHATLYWYQQILGQGPKLLIQFQNNGVVDDSQLPKDRFSAERLKGVDSTLKIQPAKLEDSAVYLCASSVDSPYEQYFGPGTRLTVT.

This clonotype has a handful of counts. The V call is TRBV12-3 or TRBV12-4, the J call TRBJ1-2, with D unresolved. V lost 3 bases and J 5 bases, leaving 16 bases between the germline ends. This CDR3 spans 15 amino acids. The CDR3, as DNA: TGTGCCAGCAGTTTTGCCCTCGCGGACGCATATGGCTACACCTTC. Translating gives CASSFALADAYGYTF.

The rearrangement links TRBV20-1 to TRBJ1-4; no reliable D call. This CDR3 contains 13 residues. Deletions cut 6 bases from V and 8 bases from J, with 16 bases between. Germline V CDR1 and CDR2: DFQATT, SNEGSKA (reference sequence). The CDR3: CSAPWLGKEKLFF. Here the CDR3 DNA reads TGCAGTGCCCCGTGGTTGGGGAAAGAAAAACTGTTTTTT.

A few counts support this clonotype. V gene TRBV12-3 or TRBV12-4 combines with J gene TRBJ2-5; tentative D call: TRBD1 (6 bases). The CDR3 is 16 residues long. Trimming took off 4 bases at V and 5 bases at J, with 20 bases between the two ends. The CDR3 nucleotides are TGTGCCAGCAGTTGGGGCAGGGGCCCCCTGCGGGAGACCCAGTACTTC. This translates into CASSWGRGPLRETQYF.

This chain joins TRBV20-1 and TRBJ2-3, with 10 bases identical to TRBD2. Trimming cost V 6 bases and J 2 bases; bases outside gene matches: 8. Germline V gene lookup returns CDR1 DFQATT and CDR2 SNEGSKA (reference sequence). The CDR3 has 15 amino acids. The CDR3 DNA follows: TGCAGTGCCTGGACTAGCGGAGGGGTCACAGATACGCAGTATTTT. It is translated as CSAWTSGGVTDTQYF.

Only a few counts were recorded for this clonotype. The chain employs TRBV20-1 and TRBJ1-5; D gene unclear. Germline V gene data show CDR1 as DFQATT and CDR2 as SNEGSKA (reference sequence). The CDR3 has 13 residues. V shed 5 bases and J shed 6 bases, with 14 bases lying between them. As DNA, the CDR3 is TGCAGTGCTGAACCCGGGAGGGTTCAGCCCCAGCATTTT. Translated: CSAEPGRVQPQHF.

The chain carries TRBV4-1 and TRBJ2-2; 7 nucleotides align to TRBD1. J was trimmed by 4 bases and V by 4 bases; bases with no gene match: 15. Per germline, CDR1 MGHRA and CDR2 YSYEKL. This CDR3 is built from 18 residues. CDR3: CASSLTPMTGKGTGELFF. The CDR3 DNA follows: TGCGCCAGCAGCCTTACTCCCATGACAGGGAAGGGCACCGGGGAGCTGTTTTTT.